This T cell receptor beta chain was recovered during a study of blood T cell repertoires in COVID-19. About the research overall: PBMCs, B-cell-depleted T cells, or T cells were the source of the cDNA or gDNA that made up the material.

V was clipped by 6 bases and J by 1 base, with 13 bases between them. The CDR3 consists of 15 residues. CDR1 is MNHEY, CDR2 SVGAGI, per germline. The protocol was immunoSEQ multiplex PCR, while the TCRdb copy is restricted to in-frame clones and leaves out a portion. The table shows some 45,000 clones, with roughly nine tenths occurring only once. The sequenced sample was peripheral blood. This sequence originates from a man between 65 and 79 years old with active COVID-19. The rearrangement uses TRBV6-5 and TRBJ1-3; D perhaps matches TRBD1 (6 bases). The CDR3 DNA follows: TGTGCCAGCAGGGACAGCTGGAATTCTGGAAACACCATATATTTT. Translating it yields CASRDSWNSGNTIYF.